The 13 T cell receptor beta chains presented below share a single source sample, sequenced in a study of shared clonotypes between healthy human individuals. Clones were sequenced by immunoSEQ multiplex PCR, and TCRdb holds only the in-frame ones, with some missing. The table lists over a million clones, approximately 98.5% of them singletons. Specimen: naive CD4+ T cells sorted from blood. As for subset: CD45RA+ positively selected. The receptor set was obtained from a man aged 25 to 40 in good health.

The chain combines TRBV5-4 with TRBJ2-3, with 9 bases identical to TRBD1. CDR1 and CDR2 (germline): SGHNT, YYREEE (reference sequence). The CDR3 runs 16 residues. With 6 bases clipped from V and 5 bases from J, the junction kept 13 bases outside the gene matches. This CDR3 is CASNRGQGEHRDTQYF. CDR3 DNA sequence: TGTGCCAGCAATAGGGGACAGGGTGAACATAGAGATACGCAGTATTTT.

The V gene is TRBV18, the J gene TRBJ2-1, with TRBD1 matching over 7 bases. V shed 4 bases, J shed 6 bases, and the junction held 6 bases outside the gene matches. The germline CDR1 and CDR2 sequences are KGHSH and LQKENI. This CDR3 contains 14 residues. The CDR3, as DNA: TGTGCCAGCTCACGGGACAGCTTTCCCAATGAGCAGTTCTTC. It encodes CASSRDSFPNEQFF.

The chain combines TRBV6-1 with TRBJ1-1, with D possibly TRBD1 on 5 matching bases. Per the germline V gene, CDR1 is MNHNS and CDR2 is SASEGT. Trimming took off 2 bases at V and 1 base at J, with 8 bases between the two ends. This CDR3 contains 14 residues. This CDR3 reads CASSELTGNTEAFF. The DNA of the CDR3 is TGTGCCAGCAGTGAATTAACAGGGAACACTGAAGCTTTCTTT.

The chain uses TRBV10-3 and TRBJ2-3; 8 bases line up with TRBD2. From germline, CDR1 is ENHRY and CDR2 SYGVKD. The CDR3 has 16 amino acids. The ends lost 2 bases at V and 7 bases at J; junction bases unmatched: 11. This chain's CDR3 is CAISEKSGSTLNTQYF. The DNA of the CDR3 is TGTGCCATCAGTGAGAAGAGCGGGAGTACTTTAAATACGCAGTATTTT.

A single count supports this clone. The chain couples TRBV5-1 to TRBJ2-1; 7 nucleotides match TRBD2. The CDR3 spans 16 residues. The germline CDR1 and CDR2 sequences are SGHRS and YFSETQ. The ends lost 0 bases at V and 5 bases at J; junction bases unmatched: 8. CDR3 coding DNA: TGCGCCAGCAGCTTGGTCCTAGCGGATATAGACAATGAGCAGTTCTTC. Translation: CASSLVLADIDNEQFF.

The sample holds one count of this clone. The CDR3 bases are TGCGCCAGCAGCTTGGATCCGGCAGGGTCAAGCACTGAAGCTTTCTTT. It is translated as CASSLDPAGSSTEAFF. The V call is TRBV5-1, the J call TRBJ1-1; possible D gene TRBD1, 5 bases. The CDR3 consists of 16 residues. Germline V gives CDR1 SGHRS, CDR2 YFSETQ. V lost 0 bases, J lost 4 bases, and 16 bases lay in between.

The gene calls are TRBV15 and TRBJ2-1; D is tentatively TRBD1 or TRBD2 (5 bases each). The CDR3 covers 14 residues. V shed 4 bases and J shed 7 bases, with 14 bases lying between them. Per the germline V gene, CDR1 is LNHNV and CDR2 is YYDKDF (reference sequence). CDR3 loop: CATSNRDGWNEQFF. The CDR3 nucleotides read TGTGCCACCAGCAACCGGGACGGCTGGAATGAGCAGTTCTTC.

The CDR3 nucleotides read TGCAGCGCCCGGACAGGGAGAGAGACCCAGTACTTC. Amino acids: CSARTGRETQYF. The chain recombines TRBV29-1 with TRBJ2-5, with TRBD1 matching 8 bases. The CDR3 runs 12 residues. CDR1 is SQVTM, CDR2 ANQGSEA, per germline. With V trimmed by 7 bases and J by 4 bases, 5 bases remained unmatched.

V is TRBV29-1 and J is TRBJ2-1; 8 bases are a match to TRBD2. CDR1 and CDR2 (germline): SQVTM, ANQGSEA. CDR3 size: 12 residues. The V segment lost 6 bases and the J segment 9 bases; nucleotides outside the gene matches: 7. CDR3 loop: CSVVAGSVEQFF. CDR3 bases: TGCAGCGTGGTAGCGGGAAGTGTTGAGCAGTTCTTC.

This chain connects TRBV6-6 to TRBJ2-3, with 7 nucleotides matching TRBD2. Germline V gene data show CDR1 as MNHNY and CDR2 as SVGAGI (reference sequence). This CDR3 contains 15 residues. The trim removed 2 bases at V and 1 base at J, leaving 3 bases unmatched. The chain's CDR3 is CASSYSGTGTDTQYF. CDR3 coding DNA: TGTGCCAGCAGTTACAGCGGGACGGGCACAGATACGCAGTATTTT.

This clone was found once. The chain recombines TRBV18 with TRBJ2-7; 11 nucleotides agree with TRBD2. The CDR3 is 15 residues long. Germline V gene data show CDR1 as KGHSH and CDR2 as LQKENI. V dropped 2 bases and J dropped 7; count of bases not matched to a gene: 7. CDR3 nucleotides: TGTGCCAGCTCACCAAGACTAGCGGGATTGGGGGAGCAGTACTTC. This gives the protein CASSPRLAGLGEQYF.

The rearrangement uses TRBV9 and TRBJ2-5, with D hard to call. Germline CDR1 and CDR2: SGDLS and YYNGEE. With 4 bases removed from V and 5 bases from J, the gap between germline ends came to 12 bases. The CDR3 runs 13 residues. The CDR3 is CASSPRMWETQYF. DNA for the CDR3: TGTGCCAGCAGCCCCCGGATGTGGGAGACCCAGTACTTC.

V gene TRBV11-1 combines with J gene TRBJ2-7; either TRBD1 or TRBD2 may supply D (5 bases each). The germline CDR1 and CDR2 sequences are SGHAT and FQDESV (reference sequence). V gave up 3 bases and J gave up 9 bases, with 15 bases separating them. The CDR3 has 13 amino acids. CDR3 residues: CASSFNSGTLQYF. In DNA, the CDR3 is TGTGCCAGCAGCTTCAACTCCGGGACCCTGCAGTACTTC.